The rows below give T cell receptor beta chains drawn from one sample of a study of spatial heterogeneity in lung cancer. TCRdb reanalysed the 5' RACE reads using MiXCR and keeps one entry per CDR3 protein. The sample records roughly 99,000 distinct CDR3 sequences, roughly a fifth being singletons. Specimen: PBMCs, collected at follow-up. The receptors derive from a male donor with early-stage non-small cell lung cancer. Each CDR3 is given without its conserved first and last residue. The order of the fields is CDR3 protein, V gene, J gene.

cdr3_aa: ATSDGPGNAPYGYT
v_call: TRBV24-1
j_call: TRBJ1-2

cdr3_aa: ASSLEGRNGYT
v_call: TRBV7-9
j_call: TRBJ1-2

cdr3_aa: ASSQDLFPGLAEETQY
v_call: TRBV4-1
j_call: TRBJ2-5

cdr3_aa: ASGFRYEQY
v_call: TRBV12-5
j_call: TRBJ2-7

cdr3_aa: ASSLDGLNSGNTIY
v_call: TRBV7-2
j_call: TRBJ1-3

cdr3_aa: ASQRGQVGETQY
v_call: TRBV10-3
j_call: TRBJ2-5

cdr3_aa: ASSDQGPYEQY
v_call: TRBV2
j_call: TRBJ2-7

cdr3_aa: SARDHLGYGYT
v_call: TRBV20-1
j_call: TRBJ1-2

cdr3_aa: ASSEGDSGRSYEQY
v_call: TRBV9
j_call: TRBJ2-7

cdr3_aa: ATSDFAAGQQETQY
v_call: TRBV24-1
j_call: TRBJ2-5

cdr3_aa: ASSPSGSQTTLSGANVLT
v_call: TRBV18
j_call: TRBJ2-6

cdr3_aa: SARDGTGGLKAF
v_call: TRBV20-1
j_call: TRBJ1-1

cdr3_aa: ASSLEEWETEETQY
v_call: TRBV7-2
j_call: TRBJ2-5

cdr3_aa: ASRRPGQGYEQY
v_call: TRBV6-5
j_call: TRBJ2-7

cdr3_aa: ASSLAAASQF
v_call: TRBV7-8
j_call: TRBJ2-1

cdr3_aa: ASSKARGGSSSRETQY
v_call: TRBV7-9
j_call: TRBJ2-5

cdr3_aa: ASSQIIRDGNKNIQY
v_call: TRBV4-1
j_call: TRBJ2-4

cdr3_aa: AWSVTGVIANYGYT
v_call: TRBV30
j_call: TRBJ1-2

cdr3_aa: ATSGGQVQETQY
v_call: TRBV24-1
j_call: TRBJ2-5

cdr3_aa: ASSLSPGGYNSPLH
v_call: TRBV7-8
j_call: TRBJ1-6

cdr3_aa: ASSFGRWAQPQH
v_call: TRBV6-2/TRBV6-3
j_call: TRBJ1-5

cdr3_aa: ATSRDTRRAF
v_call: TRBV15
j_call: TRBJ1-1

cdr3_aa: ASSLFGGAGGRNEQF
v_call: TRBV11-2
j_call: TRBJ2-1

cdr3_aa: SARTVNYGYT
v_call: TRBV20-1
j_call: TRBJ1-2

cdr3_aa: ASSQDRDLAGVDEQF
v_call: TRBV14
j_call: TRBJ2-1

cdr3_aa: ASSDYSGANVLT
v_call: TRBV5-4
j_call: TRBJ2-6

cdr3_aa: ASSPRDRGTGELF
v_call: TRBV7-9
j_call: TRBJ2-2

cdr3_aa: SGQTTAGTQY
v_call: TRBV20-1
j_call: TRBJ2-3

cdr3_aa: ASSPAIQETQY
v_call: TRBV18
j_call: TRBJ2-5

cdr3_aa: ASSQQAYGYT
v_call: TRBV3-1
j_call: TRBJ1-2

cdr3_aa: ASSPGTGEAYEQY
v_call: TRBV4-1
j_call: TRBJ2-7

cdr3_aa: SVESSDRGRTGELF
v_call: TRBV29-1
j_call: TRBJ2-2

cdr3_aa: AISGSAARNEQF
v_call: TRBV10-3
j_call: TRBJ2-1

cdr3_aa: ASSLELTTNEQF
v_call: TRBV5-4
j_call: TRBJ2-1

cdr3_aa: SVGSGALGEQF
v_call: TRBV29-1
j_call: TRBJ2-1

cdr3_aa: ASSLREGPSDTQY
v_call: TRBV19
j_call: TRBJ2-3

cdr3_aa: ASISGGGWSGANVLT
v_call: TRBV6-2/TRBV6-3
j_call: TRBJ2-6

cdr3_aa: ASSLALGGTGELF
v_call: TRBV7-8
j_call: TRBJ2-2

cdr3_aa: ASSPTSGAEAF
v_call: TRBV7-9
j_call: TRBJ1-1

cdr3_aa: SVGQGNTIY
v_call: TRBV29-1
j_call: TRBJ1-3